Each of the 9 T cell receptor beta chains below was sequenced from the same sample in a study of cytomegalovirus exposure and HLA in healthy donors. Amplification used 60 Vbeta primers and 13 Jbeta primers. Using immunoSEQ multiplex PCR, the repertoire was profiled, and TCRdb retains in-frame clones only, with some absent. The table includes over 110,000 clones, approximately 79% detected once. The sequencing sample was made of PBMCs. The receptors were sampled from a woman between 45 and 60 years old in good health and CMV-seropositive.

The chain has TRBV5-1 and TRBJ2-3, with 7 bases fitting TRBD2. V lost 4 bases, J lost 0 bases, and 14 bases stayed unmatched. The CDR3 contains 18 residues. Germline V lookup: CDR1 SGHRS, CDR2 YFSETQ. The CDR3 loop is CASSPTYTGGSSTDTQYF. DNA for the CDR3: TGCGCCAGCAGCCCTACTTATACGGGGGGATCTAGCACAGATACGCAGTATTTT.

This clone has just one count. The rearrangement uses TRBV5-1 and TRBJ2-3; the D gene is possibly TRBD2 (6 bases). V shed 10 bases and J shed 2 bases, with 14 bases lying between them. CDR1 is SGHRS, CDR2 YFSETQ, per germline. This CDR3 is 13 amino acids long. The DNA of the CDR3 is TGCGCCGCGACGGGGGAAGACACAGATACGCAGTATTTT. It yields the protein CAATGEDTDTQYF.

V usage is TRBV15 and J usage is TRBJ2-1; D not certain. The CDR3 covers 14 residues. The V gene's germline CDR1 is LNHNV and CDR2 YYDKDF (reference sequence). V gave up 0 bases and J gave up 12 bases, with 15 bases separating them. The CDR3 DNA is TGTGCCACCAGCAGAGATCCGCGTTCTGGTGGGCAGTTCTTC. It is translated as CATSRDPRSGGQFF.

The chain couples TRBV6-5 to TRBJ1-1, with 9 bases matching TRBD1. Trimming cost V 7 bases and J 4 bases; bases outside gene matches: 7. Germline-derived CDR1 and CDR2 are MNHEY and SVGAGI. This CDR3 contains 14 residues. The CDR3 loop is CASTDTGGTTEAFF. In DNA, the CDR3 is TGTGCCAGCACGGACACAGGGGGCACCACTGAAGCTTTCTTT.

This clone was detected only a few times. The chain is built from TRBV28 and TRBJ2-1; no reliable D call. Germline V gene sequence: CDR1 MDHEN, CDR2 SYDVKM. The germline V and J ends were trimmed by 1 base and 0 bases, with 7 bases remaining between them. The CDR3 loop spans 15 amino acids. CDR3 coding DNA: TGTGCCAGCAGTTTATCACTACCCTCCTACAATGAGCAGTTCTTC. Its translation: CASSLSLPSYNEQFF.

Concerning this clone: One end of the junction varies from germline; a read error may be responsible. This chain uses TRBV7-7 with TRBJ2-3, with 8 bases fitting TRBD2. This CDR3 has 20 amino acids. In germline, CDR1 is SSHAT, CDR2 FNYEAQ (reference sequence). The DNA for the CDR3 is TGTGCTAGCAGCGTACCGGGACGGCGAAGATGGGGACTAGGCACAGATACGCAGTATTTT. Translating it yields CASSVPGRRRWGLGTDTQYF.

The chain employs TRBV29-1 and TRBJ2-5; D is uncertain. CDR1 and CDR2 from the germline V gene are SQVTM and ANQGSEA. The CDR3 extends over 12 amino acids. V was shortened by 6 bases and J by 9 bases, with 17 bases between the two germline ends. The CDR3 DNA reads as TGCAGCGTCAAATCTTGGCACGTGGCCCAGTACTTC. Its translation is CSVKSWHVAQYF.

The chain has TRBV18 and TRBJ1-6; D is unresolved. Between the trimmed V and J ends, which lost 2 bases and 10 bases, there was a span of 9 bases. The CDR3 is made up of 13 amino acids. Looked up from germline, CDR1 is KGHSH and CDR2 is LQKENI. The CDR3 is CASSPEEGSPLHF. The CDR3 nucleotides read TGTGCCAGCTCACCAGAGGAAGGATCACCCCTCCACTTT.

The chain combines TRBV5-1 with TRBJ2-1, with D perhaps TRBD2 (6 bases). From germline, CDR1 is SGHRS and CDR2 YFSETQ. The CDR3 contains 14 residues. V was shortened by 4 bases and J by 2 bases, with 10 bases between the two germline ends. The chain's CDR3 is CASSGGDPYNEQFF. CDR3 DNA: TGCGCCAGCAGCGGAGGGGATCCCTACAATGAGCAGTTCTTC.